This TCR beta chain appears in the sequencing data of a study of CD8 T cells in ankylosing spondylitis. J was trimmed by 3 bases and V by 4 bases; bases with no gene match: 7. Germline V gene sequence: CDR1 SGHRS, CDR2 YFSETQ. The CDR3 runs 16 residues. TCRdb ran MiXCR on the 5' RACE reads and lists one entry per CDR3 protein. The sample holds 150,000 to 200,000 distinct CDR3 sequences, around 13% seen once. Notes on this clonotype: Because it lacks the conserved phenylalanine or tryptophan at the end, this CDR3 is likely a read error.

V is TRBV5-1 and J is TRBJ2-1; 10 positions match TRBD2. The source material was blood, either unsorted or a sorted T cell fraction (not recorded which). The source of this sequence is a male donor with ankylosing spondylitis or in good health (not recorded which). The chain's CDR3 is CASSAVGTSVYNEQFL. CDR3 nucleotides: TGCGCCAGCAGCGCGGTTGGGACTAGCGTCTACAATGAGCAGTTCTTA.